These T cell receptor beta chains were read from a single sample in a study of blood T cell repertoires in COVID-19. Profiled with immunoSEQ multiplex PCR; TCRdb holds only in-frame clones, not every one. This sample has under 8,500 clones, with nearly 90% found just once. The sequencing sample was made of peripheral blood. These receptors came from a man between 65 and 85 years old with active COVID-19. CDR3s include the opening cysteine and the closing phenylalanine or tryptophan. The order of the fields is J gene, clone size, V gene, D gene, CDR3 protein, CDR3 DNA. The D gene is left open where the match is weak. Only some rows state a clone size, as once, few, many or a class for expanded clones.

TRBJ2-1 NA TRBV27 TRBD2 CASSFRGLAGGPNEQFF TGTGCCAGCAGTTTCCGAGGACTAGCGGGGGGACCCAATGAGCAGTTCTTC
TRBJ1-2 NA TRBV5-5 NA CASSWVAGTYYGYTF TGTGCCAGCAGCTGGGTGGCGGGGACCTACTATGGCTACACCTTC
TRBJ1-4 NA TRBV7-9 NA CASSTIDSATNEKLFF TGTGCCAGCAGCACCATTGACAGTGCAACTAATGAAAAACTGTTTTTT
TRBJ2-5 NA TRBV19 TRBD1 CASSMGQGAGETQYF TGTGCCAGTAGTATGGGACAGGGGGCTGGAGAGACCCAGTACTTC
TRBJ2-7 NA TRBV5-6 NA CASSLSSGIHEQYF TGTGCCAGCAGCTTGTCCTCAGGGATCCACGAGCAGTACTTC
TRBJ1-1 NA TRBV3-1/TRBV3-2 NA CASSLDGGSTFF TGTGCCAGCAGCCTAGATGGGGGGTCAACTTTCTTT
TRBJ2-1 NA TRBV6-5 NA CASHEGPNEQFF TGTGCCAGCCACGAGGGCCCAAATGAGCAGTTCTTC
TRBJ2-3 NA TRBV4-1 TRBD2 CASSQDLERGPFTDTQYF TGCGCCAGCAGCCAAGACTTGGAGCGGGGGCCCTTCACAGATACGCAGTATTTT
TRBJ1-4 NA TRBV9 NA CASSAGSTNEKLFF TGTGCCAGCAGCGCAGGGTCAACTAATGAAAAACTGTTTTTT
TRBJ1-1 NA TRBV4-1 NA CASSQDIGNTEAFF TGCGCCAGCAGCCAAGATATCGGGAACACTGAAGCTTTCTTT
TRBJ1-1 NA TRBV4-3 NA CASSHSIGSDLEAFF TGCGCCAGCAGCCACTCCATTGGCAGCGATCTTGAAGCTTTCTTT
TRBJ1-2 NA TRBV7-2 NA CASSLTRGGRGYTF TGTGCCAGCAGCCTAACCAGAGGGGGTCGGGGCTACACCTTC
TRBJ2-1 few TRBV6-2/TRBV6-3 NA CASSSGLTIYNEQFF TGTGCCAGCAGTTCCGGACTAACCATTTACAATGAGCAGTTCTTC